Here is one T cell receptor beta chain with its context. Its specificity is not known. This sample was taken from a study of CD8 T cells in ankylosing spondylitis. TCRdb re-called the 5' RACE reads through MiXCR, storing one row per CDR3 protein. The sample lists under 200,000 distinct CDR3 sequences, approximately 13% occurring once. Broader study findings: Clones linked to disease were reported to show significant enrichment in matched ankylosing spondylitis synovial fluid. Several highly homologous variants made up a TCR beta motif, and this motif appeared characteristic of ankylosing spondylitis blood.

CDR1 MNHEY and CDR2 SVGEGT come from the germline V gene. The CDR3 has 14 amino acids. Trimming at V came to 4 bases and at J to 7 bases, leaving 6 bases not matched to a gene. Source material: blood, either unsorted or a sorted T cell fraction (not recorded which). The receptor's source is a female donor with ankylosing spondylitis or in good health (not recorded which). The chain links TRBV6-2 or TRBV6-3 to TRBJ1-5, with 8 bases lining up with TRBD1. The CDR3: CASSFRDRSQPQHF. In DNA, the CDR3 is TGTGCCAGCAGTTTCCGGGACAGGAGCCAGCCCCAGCATTTT.